This T cell receptor (beta chain) originates from a study of T cells after posttransplantation cyclophosphamide. Regarding this clone: Its target is not known.

This table comes from immunoSEQ multiplex PCR, and its TCRdb copy is limited to in-frame clones, with some not included. The data contain about 21,000 clones, 80% to 90% of them singletons. Sampled 1 year posttransplant, controls received myeloablative marrow transplants, methotrexate and a calcineurin inhibitor. The germline CDR1 and CDR2 sequences are SGHDN and FVKESK. The CDR3 spans 15 residues. V lost 4 bases, J lost 10 bases, and 8 bases stayed unmatched. Study-wide results and limits: Recipient CMV seropositivity and CMV reactivation strongly tracked TRB clonality.

This specimen was PBMCs, taken roughly 49 weeks after allogeneic stem cell transplant with calcineurin inhibitor and methotrexate. The sequence derives from a female patient aged 30-39 years who received an allogeneic stem cell transplant from an unrelated donor, was CMV-positive, and had acute and chronic GVHD. Some of these T cells may belong to the graft donor. The chain combines TRBV14 with TRBJ1-6; 9 bases agree with TRBD1. The CDR3 DNA follows: TGTGCCAGCAGCCTCGCGACAGGGGGGAGGTCACCCCTCCACTTT. Protein: CASSLATGGRSPLHF.